These 32 T cell receptor beta chains were sequenced from one sample in a study of follicular helper T cells after annual influenza vaccination. Clones were sequenced by immunoSEQ multiplex PCR, and TCRdb holds only the in-frame ones, with some missing. The sample lists about 5,600 clones; over 80% were seen once. The time point denotes: 2015-2016 season, pre-vaccination. Sequenced here: CXCR5- memory CD4+ T cells sorted from blood, sampled on the day of influenza vaccination. These receptor sequences come from an adult who received the influenza vaccine.

CDR3 sequence: CASSPGSSGANVLTF. CDR3 sequence (DNA): TGTGCCAGCAGCCCTGGCAGTTCTGGGGCCAACGTCCTGACTTTC. The V call is TRBV11-1, the J call TRBJ2-6, with D uncertain. The length of the CDR3 is 15 residues. Germline CDR1 and CDR2: SGHAT and FQDESV (reference sequence). Trimming took 5 bases from V and 1 from J, leaving 9 bases between them.

This chain connects TRBV6-5 to TRBJ2-1; 9 bases agree with TRBD2. CDR3 size: 16 residues. Germline-derived CDR1 and CDR2 are MNHEY and SVGAGI. The trim removed 2 bases at V and 5 bases at J, leaving 7 bases unmatched. Here the CDR3 DNA reads TGTGCCAGCAGTTACGACGCGGGAGGGTCTGACAATGAGCAGTTCTTC. Protein product: CASSYDAGGSDNEQFF.

This chain uses TRBV6-1 with TRBJ2-4; D may be TRBD1 (6 bases). V gave up 6 bases and J gave up 0 bases, with 12 bases separating them. The CDR3 is 15 amino acids. Germline V lookup: CDR1 MNHNS, CDR2 SASEGT. CDR3 protein: CASREDSLAKNIQYF. DNA of the CDR3: TGTGCCAGCAGAGAGGACAGCCTAGCCAAAAACATTCAGTACTTC.

Here the CDR3 reads CSVRQGNTNTGELFF. The CDR3 bases are TGCAGCGTTCGACAGGGCAATACGAACACCGGGGAGCTGTTTTTT. The chain links TRBV29-1 to TRBJ2-2, with 7 bases aligning to TRBD1. The CDR3 extends over 15 amino acids. V dropped 5 bases and J dropped 0; count of bases not matched to a gene: 6. Per germline, CDR1 SQVTM and CDR2 ANQGSEA.

The genes are TRBV5-1 and TRBJ2-7, with D uncertain. This CDR3 region has 12 residues. Trimming cost V 0 bases and J 6 bases, with 7 bases left between them. CDR1 SGHRS and CDR2 YFSETQ come from the germline V gene. This CDR3 reads CASSLDGFEQYF. As DNA, the CDR3 is TGCGCCAGCAGCTTGGACGGCTTCGAGCAGTACTTC.

This chain joins TRBV5-1 and TRBJ2-5; D is uncertain. The V gene's germline CDR1 is SGHRS and CDR2 YFSETQ. Trimming cost V 7 bases and J 5 bases, with 6 bases left between them. The CDR3 is 10 amino acids. The CDR3 nucleotides read TGCGCCAGCTCCCGGGAGACCCAGTACTTC. Translating it yields CASSRETQYF. Complete variable domain (other parts from reference TRBV5-1 and TRBJ2-5): KAGVTQTPRYLIKTRGQQVTLSCSPISGHRSVSWYQQTPGQGLQFLFEYFSETQRNKGNFPGRFSGRQFSNSRSEMNVSTLELGDSALYLCASSRETQYFGPGTRLLVL.

The chain couples TRBV5-4 to TRBJ1-3; D not certain. CDR1 is SGHNT, CDR2 YYREEE, per germline (reference sequence). Trimming cost V 0 bases and J 0 bases, with 7 bases left between them. This CDR3 has 15 amino acids. CDR3 loop: CASSLDSNSGNTIYF. For the CDR3, the DNA is TGTGCCAGCAGCTTGGACAGCAACTCTGGAAACACCATATATTTT. Based on the CDR3 plus reference TRBV5-4 and TRBJ1-3, the full variable domain is ETGVTQSPTHLIKTRGQQVTLRCSSQSGHNTVSWYQQALGQGPQFIFQYYREEENGRGNFPPRFSGLQFPNYSSELNVNALELDDSALYLCASSLDSNSGNTIYFGEGSWLTVV.

The chain employs TRBV5-1 and TRBJ2-1; maybe TRBD2 (6 bases). Trimming removed 0 bases from V and 10 bases from J, with 11 bases in between. CDR1 and CDR2 (germline): SGHRS, YFSETQ. The CDR3 is 13 amino acids. The CDR3 here is CASSLERAGEQFF. CDR3 in DNA: TGCGCCAGCAGCTTGGAAAGGGCGGGGGAGCAGTTCTTC.

V and J are TRBV6-1 and TRBJ2-4; D gene unclear. The V gene's germline CDR1 is MNHNS and CDR2 SASEGT. Between the trimmed V and J ends, which lost 10 bases and 0 bases, there was a span of 10 bases. This CDR3 comprises 13 residues. The CDR3 DNA follows: TGTGCCACCCATGGTCTAGCCAAAAACATTCAGTACTTC. Its translation: CATHGLAKNIQYF.

The genes are TRBV11-2 and TRBJ2-2; 8 bases fit TRBD2. The germline gives CDR1 SGHAT, CDR2 FQNNGV. V shed 5 bases, J shed 5 bases, and the junction held 7 bases outside the gene matches. There are 15 residues in the CDR3. This CDR3 is CASSLPGGGTGELFF. The CDR3 coding sequence is TGTGCCAGCAGCCTGCCCGGGGGGGGTACCGGGGAGCTGTTTTTT.

The table lists this clone with a count of one. The chain has TRBV11-3 and TRBJ2-3, with a weak D call TRBD1 (6 bases). Germline V gene sequence: CDR1 SGHNT, CDR2 YENEEA. V lost 3 bases, J lost 8 bases, and 9 bases lay in between. The CDR3 loop spans 12 amino acids. CDR3 in amino acids: CASSLGAGTQYF. The CDR3 DNA is TGTGCCAGCAGCTTGGGGGCGGGTACGCAGTATTTT.

CDR3 DNA sequence: TGTGCCAGCAGCCGATCTAGCGGAAGGAATGAGCAGTTCTTC. It translates to CASSRSSGRNEQFF. This chain uses TRBV7-9 with TRBJ2-1, with TRBD2 matching 7 bases. The CDR3 runs to 14 residues. V trimming: 5 bases; J trimming: 7 bases; junction bases outside the gene matches: 8. Germline V gives CDR1 SEHNR, CDR2 FQNEAQ (reference sequence). Full variable domain (outside the CDR3, taken from reference TRBV7-9 and TRBJ2-1): DTGVSQNPRHKITKRGQNVTFRCDPISEHNRLYWYRQTLGQGPEFLTYFQNEAQLEKSRLLSDRFSAERPKGSFSTLEIQRTEQGDSAMYLCASSRSSGRNEQFFGPGTRLTVL.

This chain links TRBV28 with TRBJ1-1; D remains ambiguous. The germline gives CDR1 MDHEN, CDR2 SYDVKM. This CDR3 is built from 15 residues. V was shortened by 6 bases and J by 1 base, with 15 bases between the two germline ends. CDR3 bases: TGTGCCAGCAGCAAAACATCTTTCGGGAACACTGAAGCTTTCTTT. Translated: CASSKTSFGNTEAFF.

The chain links TRBV4-1 to TRBJ1-2, with TRBD1 identical over 8 bases. Germline assignment: CDR1 MGHRA and CDR2 YSYEKL. V lost 2 bases and J lost 7; bases outside the gene matches: 12. This CDR3 has 16 amino acids. The CDR3 nucleotides read TGCGCCAGCAGCCAACAGGGGGCTACCCCATGGGGTGGCTACACCTTC. Amino acids: CASSQQGATPWGGYTF.

V is TRBV2 and J is TRBJ1-6, with D possibly TRBD1 on 6 matching bases. The ends were cut back, 7 bases at V and 1 base at J, with 20 bases in the middle. This CDR3 region has 18 residues. Per the germline V gene, CDR1 is SNHLY and CDR2 is FYNNEI. CDR3 protein: CASISGLVGASYNSPLHF. CDR3 coding DNA: TGTGCCAGCATCAGTGGGTTAGTGGGGGCATCCTATAATTCACCCCTCCACTTT.

The rearrangement uses TRBV30 and TRBJ1-4; D is uncertain. The V gene's germline CDR1 is GTSNPN and CDR2 SVGIG (reference sequence). V was trimmed by 3 bases and J by 8 bases, leaving 19 bases between them. There are 15 residues in the CDR3. CDR3 coding DNA: TGTGCCTGGAGGTCGGGGTCCAAGGGCCCCGAAAAACTGTTTTTT. Residues: CAWRSGSKGPEKLFF.

The rearrangement links TRBV10-3 to TRBJ2-3; 12 bases fit TRBD2. CDR1 is ENHRY and CDR2 is SYGVKD in the germline V gene. J lost 2 bases, V lost 5 bases, and 5 bases had no gene match. The CDR3 contains 16 residues. The CDR3 DNA reads TGTGCCATCAGTCCGACTAGCGGGAGCTCCACAGATACGCAGTATTTT. Amino acids: CAISPTSGSSTDTQYF.

The chain recombines TRBV2 with TRBJ1-5, with D possibly being TRBD1 (5 bases). This CDR3 has 15 amino acids. V was clipped by 6 bases and J by 3 bases, with 15 bases between them. CDR1 and CDR2 (germline): SNHLY, FYNNEI. The CDR3 region is CASSPEGLSNQPQHF. The DNA of the CDR3 is TGTGCCAGCAGCCCCGAGGGACTTTCCAATCAGCCCCAGCATTTT.

The rearrangement uses TRBV30 and TRBJ2-7; no firm D call. The CDR3 totals 16 residues. The germline V gene encodes CDR1 GTSNPN and CDR2 SVGIG (reference sequence). Trimming removed 1 base from V and 2 bases from J, with 18 bases in between. This CDR3 reads CAWSENRASFAYEQYF. In DNA, the CDR3 is TGTGCCTGGAGTGAAAACCGGGCCTCCTTCGCCTACGAGCAGTACTTC.

The chain has TRBV4-1 and TRBJ2-3, with D perhaps TRBD1 (6 bases). V dropped 0 bases and J dropped 14 bases, with 15 bases sitting between them. This CDR3 is built from 13 residues. Germline CDR1 is MGHRA and CDR2 is YSYEKL. The chain's CDR3 is CASSQEGSGDPYF. The CDR3 DNA is TGCGCCAGCAGCCAAGAAGGTTCAGGGGATCCGTATTTT.

The V gene is TRBV5-1, the J gene TRBJ2-7; no reliable D call. V lost 4 bases, J lost 3 bases, and 11 bases lay in between. This CDR3 has 13 residues. CDR1 is SGHRS and CDR2 is YFSETQ in the germline V gene. CDR3 in amino acids: CASSPLRFYEQYF. DNA of the CDR3: TGCGCCAGCAGCCCCCTAAGGTTCTACGAGCAGTACTTC.

The chain links TRBV4-2 to TRBJ2-3, with a weak D call TRBD1 (6 bases). The germline V gene has CDR1 LGHNA and CDR2 YNFKEQ. The CDR3 has 16 amino acids. Between the trimmed V and J ends, which lost 4 bases and 0 bases, there was a span of 14 bases. CDR3 bases: TGTGCCAGCAGCCCCGGACAGTATCCTAGCACAGATACGCAGTATTTT. Translated, it gives CASSPGQYPSTDTQYF.

This chain's CDR3 is CASSQDLMGKETQYF. The CDR3 DNA follows: TGTGCCAGCAGCCAAGATCTCATGGGAAAAGAGACCCAGTACTTC. This sequence joins TRBV4-2 and TRBJ2-5; D gene uncertain. Germline lookup yields CDR1 LGHNA and CDR2 YNFKEQ. The CDR3 runs 15 residues. Trimming took off 0 bases at V and 3 bases at J, with 11 bases between the two ends.

This clone came up once. The rearrangement uses TRBV28 and TRBJ2-5, with 7 nucleotides matching TRBD1. V was pared by 3 bases and J by 3 bases, with 4 bases of the junction left unmatched. Germline V CDR1 and CDR2: MDHEN, SYDVKM. The CDR3 is 14 residues long. The CDR3 loop reads CASSFLDREETQYF. As DNA, the CDR3 is TGTGCCAGCAGTTTTCTCGACAGGGAAGAGACCCAGTACTTC.

The rearrangement joins TRBV5-1 to TRBJ2-5, with a possible D match to TRBD2 (6 bases). Looked up from germline, CDR1 is SGHRS and CDR2 is YFSETQ. This CDR3 contains 14 residues. With 0 bases removed from V and 5 bases from J, the gap between germline ends came to 11 bases. The CDR3 spells CASSLVAGRETQYF. CDR3 bases: TGCGCCAGCAGCTTGGTAGCAGGGAGGGAGACCCAGTACTTC.

This chain joins TRBV28 and TRBJ1-5; D is perhaps TRBD1 (5 bases). Germline V gives CDR1 MDHEN, CDR2 SYDVKM. CDR3 size: 15 residues. V was shortened by 5 bases and J by 6 bases, with 17 bases between the two germline ends. The CDR3 DNA follows: TGTGCCAGCAGTGAAGACAGATTCAAACGTCAGCCCCAGCATTTT. Its translation: CASSEDRFKRQPQHF.

This clone has only a few counts. The gene calls are TRBV7-9 and TRBJ2-7, with a tentative D call TRBD1 (6 bases). Between the trimmed V and J ends, which lost 2 bases and 6 bases, there was a span of 17 bases. The CDR3 is 15 residues long. In germline, CDR1 is SEHNR, CDR2 FQNEAQ (reference sequence). As DNA, the CDR3 is TGTGCCAGCAGCTTAACTTTCTTAGGGGGAGTCGAGCAGTACTTC. Its protein product is CASSLTFLGGVEQYF.

CDR3 DNA sequence: TGTGCCAGCAGTGTTCGGCGGGGTAGCTCTGGGGCCAACGTCCTGACTTTC. It specifies CASSVRRGSSGANVLTF. The rearrangement uses TRBV2 and TRBJ2-6; D might be TRBD2 (6 bases). V was cut by 4 bases and J by 0 bases, with 13 bases left in between. The germline CDR1 and CDR2 sequences are SNHLY and FYNNEI. The CDR3 totals 17 residues.

Details on this clone: Sequence at one end of the junction differs from germline and may be a read error. The chain combines TRBV19 with TRBJ2-1; 12 positions match TRBD2. This CDR3 region has 14 residues. Germline V gene data show CDR1 as LNHDA and CDR2 as SQIVND (reference sequence). The CDR3 DNA reads TGTGCCAGTAGTTGGTTATCGTCTAGCGGGGGGGCCGTCTTC. This codes for CASSWLSSSGGAVF.

V usage is TRBV6-5 and J usage is TRBJ2-5; the match to TRBD1 covers 9 bases. V lost 4 bases, J lost 6 bases, and 9 bases stayed unmatched. CDR1 is MNHEY, CDR2 SVGAGI, per germline. The CDR3 runs 15 residues. The CDR3 protein is CASSSGTGSKQTQYF. The CDR3 nucleotides read TGTGCCAGCAGTTCCGGGACAGGGTCCAAGCAGACCCAGTACTTC.

The chain joins TRBV5-5 to TRBJ1-3, with 7 nucleotides matching TRBD1. Germline CDR1 reads SGHKS; CDR2 reads YYEKEE (reference sequence). Trimming removed 5 bases from V and 0 bases from J; junction bases left unmatched: 5. The CDR3 extends over 15 amino acids. The CDR3 loop is CASRDRLRSGNTIYF. The DNA of the CDR3 is TGTGCCAGCAGGGACAGGCTTCGCTCTGGAAACACCATATATTTT.

The chain has TRBV19 and TRBJ1-6; 7 bases map to TRBD1. The CDR3 covers 14 residues. After removal of 5 bases from V and 6 bases from J, the junction contained 4 bases not matched to a gene. In germline, CDR1 is LNHDA, CDR2 SQIVND (reference sequence). CDR3 sequence: CASSPGQVNSPLHF. For the CDR3, the DNA is TGTGCCAGTAGTCCCGGACAGGTTAATTCACCCCTCCACTTT. Combining the CDR3 with reference TRBV19 and TRBJ1-6 gives the whole variable domain DGGITQSPKYLFRKEGQNVTLSCEQNLNHDAMYWYRQDPGQGLRLIYYSQIVNDFQKGDIAEGYSVSREKKESFPLTVTSAQKNPTAFYLCASSPGQVNSPLHFGNGTRLTVT.